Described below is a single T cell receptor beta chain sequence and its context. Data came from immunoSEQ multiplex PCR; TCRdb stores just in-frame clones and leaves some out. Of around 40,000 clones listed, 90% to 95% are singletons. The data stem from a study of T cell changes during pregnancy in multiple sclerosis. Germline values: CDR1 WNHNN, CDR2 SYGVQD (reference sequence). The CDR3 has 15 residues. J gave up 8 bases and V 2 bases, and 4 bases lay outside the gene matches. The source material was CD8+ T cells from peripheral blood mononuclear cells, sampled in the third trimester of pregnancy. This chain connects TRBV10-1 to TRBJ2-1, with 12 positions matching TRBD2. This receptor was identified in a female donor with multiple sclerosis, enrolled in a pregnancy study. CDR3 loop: CASSEATSGGHEQFF. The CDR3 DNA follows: TGCGCCAGCAGTGAGGCCACTAGCGGGGGGCATGAGCAGTTCTTC.